Each of the 3 T cell receptor beta chains below was sequenced from the same sample in a study of CD8 T cells in Susac syndrome. A quantity of about 0.5 to 1 ug RNA underwent reverse transcription using random hexamers. TCRdb independently ran MiXCR on the immunoSEQ multiplex PCR reads; one entry per CDR3 protein. This sample has 150,000 or so distinct CDR3 sequences, with around 95% found just once. What was sequenced was CD4+ T cells from PBMCs. These receptors were obtained from a human donor in good health.

The gene calls are TRBV3-1 and TRBJ1-2; TRBD1 is a possible D gene (5 bases). V was shortened by 0 bases and J by 6 bases, with 11 bases between the two germline ends. Per germline, CDR1 LGHDT and CDR2 YNNKEL (reference sequence). CDR3 size: 14 residues. CDR3 DNA sequence: TGTGCCAGCAGCCAAGATTGGGCACAGGATGGCTACACCTTC. This sequence encodes CASSQDWAQDGYTF.

The V gene is TRBV6-2 or TRBV6-3, the J gene TRBJ1-5; 7 bases agree with TRBD1. Trimming removed 5 bases from V and 2 bases from J; junction bases left unmatched: 6. The CDR3 contains 15 residues. Germline V gene lookup returns CDR1 MNHEY and CDR2 SVGEGT. The CDR3 protein is CASSRDRDGNQPQHF. The CDR3 nucleotides read TGTGCCAGCAGTCGCGACAGGGACGGCAATCAGCCCCAGCATTTT.

This chain links TRBV12-3 or TRBV12-4 with TRBJ2-5, with D perhaps TRBD1 (5 bases). V shed 3 bases and J shed 1 base, with 12 bases lying between them. This CDR3 is built from 15 residues. The CDR3 bases are TGTGCCAGCAGTTTGACAGATTACCCCCAAGAGACCCAGTACTTC. Residues: CASSLTDYPQETQYF.